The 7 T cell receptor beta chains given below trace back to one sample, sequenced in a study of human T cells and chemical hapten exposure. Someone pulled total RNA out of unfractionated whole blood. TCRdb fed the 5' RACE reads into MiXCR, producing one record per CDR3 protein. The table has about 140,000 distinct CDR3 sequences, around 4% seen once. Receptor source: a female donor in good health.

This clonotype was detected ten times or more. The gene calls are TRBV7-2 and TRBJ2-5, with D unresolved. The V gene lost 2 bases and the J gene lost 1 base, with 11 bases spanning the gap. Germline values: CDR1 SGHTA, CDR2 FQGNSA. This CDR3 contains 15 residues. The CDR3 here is CASSLWSSAQETQYF. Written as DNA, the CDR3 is TGTGCCAGCAGCTTATGGTCGTCGGCCCAAGAGACCCAGTACTTC.

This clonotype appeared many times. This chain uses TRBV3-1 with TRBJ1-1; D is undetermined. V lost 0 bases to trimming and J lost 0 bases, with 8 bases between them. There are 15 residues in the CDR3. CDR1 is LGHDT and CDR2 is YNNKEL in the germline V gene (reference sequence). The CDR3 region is CASSQEGLLNTEAFF. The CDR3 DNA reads TGTGCCAGCAGCCAAGAAGGACTGCTGAACACTGAAGCTTTCTTT.

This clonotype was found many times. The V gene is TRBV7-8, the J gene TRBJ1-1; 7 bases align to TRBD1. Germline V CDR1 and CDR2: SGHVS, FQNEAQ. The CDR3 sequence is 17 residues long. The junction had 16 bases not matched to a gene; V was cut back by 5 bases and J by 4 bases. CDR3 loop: CASSLGTSEDRSTEAFF. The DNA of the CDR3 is TGTGCCAGCAGCCTGGGGACCTCAGAGGACAGGTCCACTGAAGCTTTCTTT.

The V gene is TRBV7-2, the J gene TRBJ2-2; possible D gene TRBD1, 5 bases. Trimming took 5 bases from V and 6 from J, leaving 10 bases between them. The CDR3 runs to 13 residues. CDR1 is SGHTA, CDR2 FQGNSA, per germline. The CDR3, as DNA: TGTGCCAGCAGCGCACAGGTCCCCGGGGAGCTGTTTTTT. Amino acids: CASSAQVPGELFF.

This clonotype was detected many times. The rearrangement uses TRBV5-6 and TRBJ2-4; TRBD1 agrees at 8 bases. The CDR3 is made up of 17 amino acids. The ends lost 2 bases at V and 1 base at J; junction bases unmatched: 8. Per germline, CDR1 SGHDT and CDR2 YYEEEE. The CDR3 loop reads CASSFLDREPAKNIQYF. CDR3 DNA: TGTGCCAGCAGCTTTCTGGACAGGGAGCCGGCCAAAAACATTCAGTACTTC.

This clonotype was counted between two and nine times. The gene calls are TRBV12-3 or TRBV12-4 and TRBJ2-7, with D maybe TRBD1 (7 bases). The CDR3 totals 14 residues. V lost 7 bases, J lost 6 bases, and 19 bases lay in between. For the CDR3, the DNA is TGTGCCAGCATCCTCCGGGGCAGGGGGGTCGAGCAGTACTTC. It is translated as CASILRGRGVEQYF.

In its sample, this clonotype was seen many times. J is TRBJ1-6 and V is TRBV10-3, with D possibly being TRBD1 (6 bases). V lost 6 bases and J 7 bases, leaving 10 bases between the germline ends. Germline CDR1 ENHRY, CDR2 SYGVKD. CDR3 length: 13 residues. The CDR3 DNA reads TGTGCCATCAGCCAGGACAGAAATTCACCCCTCCACTTT. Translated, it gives CAISQDRNSPLHF.